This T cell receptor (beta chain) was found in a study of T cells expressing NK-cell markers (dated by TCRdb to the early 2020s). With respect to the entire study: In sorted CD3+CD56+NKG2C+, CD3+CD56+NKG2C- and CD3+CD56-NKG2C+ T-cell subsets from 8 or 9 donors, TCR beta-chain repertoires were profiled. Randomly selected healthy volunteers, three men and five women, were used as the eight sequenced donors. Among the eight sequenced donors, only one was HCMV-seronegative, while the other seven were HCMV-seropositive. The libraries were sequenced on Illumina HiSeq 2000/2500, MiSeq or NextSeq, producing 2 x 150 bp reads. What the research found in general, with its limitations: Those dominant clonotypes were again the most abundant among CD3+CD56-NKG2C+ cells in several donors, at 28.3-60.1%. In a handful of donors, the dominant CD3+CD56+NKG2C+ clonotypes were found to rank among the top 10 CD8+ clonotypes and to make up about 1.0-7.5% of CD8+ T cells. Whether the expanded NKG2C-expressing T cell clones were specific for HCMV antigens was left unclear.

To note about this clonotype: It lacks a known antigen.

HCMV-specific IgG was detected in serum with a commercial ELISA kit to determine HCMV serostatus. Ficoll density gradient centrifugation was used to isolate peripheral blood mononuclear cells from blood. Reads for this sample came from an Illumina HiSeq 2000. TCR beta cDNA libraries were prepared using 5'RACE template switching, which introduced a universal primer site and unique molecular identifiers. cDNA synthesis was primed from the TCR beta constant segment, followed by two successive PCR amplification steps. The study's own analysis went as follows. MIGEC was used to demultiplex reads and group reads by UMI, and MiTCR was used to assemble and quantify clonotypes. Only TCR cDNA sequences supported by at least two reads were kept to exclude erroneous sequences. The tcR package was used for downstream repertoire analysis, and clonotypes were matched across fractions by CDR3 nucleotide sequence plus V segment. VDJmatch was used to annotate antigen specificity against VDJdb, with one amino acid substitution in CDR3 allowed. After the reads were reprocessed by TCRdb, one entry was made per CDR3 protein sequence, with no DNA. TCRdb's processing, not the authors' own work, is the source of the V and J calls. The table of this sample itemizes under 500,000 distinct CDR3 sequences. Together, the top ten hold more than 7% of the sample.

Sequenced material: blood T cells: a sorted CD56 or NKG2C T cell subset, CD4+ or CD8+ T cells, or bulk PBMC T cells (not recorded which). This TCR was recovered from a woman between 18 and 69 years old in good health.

The CDR3 region has the sequence CATSASQRGGQPQHF. The chain was built from TRBV15 and TRBJ1-5; TCRdb's assignment of TRBD1 cannot be checked, as there is no DNA. CDR1 and CDR2, per the germline V gene (reference sequence), are LNHNV and YYDKDF. Including cysteine and phenylalanine, the CDR3 has 15 amino acids. The nucleotide record is missing.